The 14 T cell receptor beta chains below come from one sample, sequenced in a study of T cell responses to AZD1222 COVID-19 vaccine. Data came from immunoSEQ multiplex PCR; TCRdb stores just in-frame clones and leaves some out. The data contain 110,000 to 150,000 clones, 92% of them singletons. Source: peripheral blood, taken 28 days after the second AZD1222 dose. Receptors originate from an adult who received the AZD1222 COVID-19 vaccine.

The CDR3 protein is CASSPGLLSSGNTIYF. The CDR3 bases are TGTGCCAGCTCACCGGGACTCCTCAGCTCTGGAAACACCATATATTTT. The chain combines TRBV18 with TRBJ1-3, with a possible D match to TRBD1 (5 bases). The CDR3 runs to 16 residues. Trimming pared 3 bases from V and 0 bases from J, leaving 12 bases between. In germline, CDR1 is KGHSH, CDR2 LQKENI. Full variable domain (rest looked up from reference TRBV18 and TRBJ1-3): NAGVMQNPRHLVRRRGQEARLRCSPMKGHSHVYWYRQLPEEGLKFMVYLQKENIIDESGMPKERFSAEFPKEGPSILRIQQVVRGDSAAYFCASSPGLLSSGNTIYFGEGSWLTVV.

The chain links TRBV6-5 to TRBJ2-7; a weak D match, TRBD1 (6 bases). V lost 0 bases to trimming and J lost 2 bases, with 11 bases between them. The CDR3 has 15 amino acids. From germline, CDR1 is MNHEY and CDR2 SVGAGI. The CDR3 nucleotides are TGTGCCAGCAGTTACTCGTTGGACAGCGCCTACGAGCAGTACTTC. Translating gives CASSYSLDSAYEQYF.

CDR3 nucleotide sequence: TGCGCCAGCAGTGAGGCAGGGAACTATGGCTACACCTTC. Its translation: CASSEAGNYGYTF. The rearrangement links TRBV10-1 to TRBJ1-2; D possibly corresponds to TRBD1 (5 bases). Deletions cut 2 bases from V and 2 bases from J, with 6 bases between. CDR1 is WNHNN and CDR2 is SYGVQD in the germline V gene (reference sequence). The length of the CDR3 is 13 residues.

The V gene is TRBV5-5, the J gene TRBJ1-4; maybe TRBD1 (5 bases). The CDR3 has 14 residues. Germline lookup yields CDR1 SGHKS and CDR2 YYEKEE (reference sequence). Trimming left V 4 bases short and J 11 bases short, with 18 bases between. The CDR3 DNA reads TGTGCCAGCAGCAACCAGGGCAATAGCGTGAAACTGTTTTTT. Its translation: CASSNQGNSVKLFF.

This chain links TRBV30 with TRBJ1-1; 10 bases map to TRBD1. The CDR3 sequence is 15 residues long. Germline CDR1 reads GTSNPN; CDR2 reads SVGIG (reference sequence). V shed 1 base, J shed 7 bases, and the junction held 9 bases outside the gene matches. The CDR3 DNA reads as TGTGCCTGGAGTGGCCCGGGACAGGGGAGGAATGAAGCTTTCTTT. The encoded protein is CAWSGPGQGRNEAFF.

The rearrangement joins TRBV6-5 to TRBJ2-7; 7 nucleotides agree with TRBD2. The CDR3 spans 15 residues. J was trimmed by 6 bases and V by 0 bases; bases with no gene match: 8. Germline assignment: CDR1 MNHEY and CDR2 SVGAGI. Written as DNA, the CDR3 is TGTGCCAGCAGTTACTCGCGGCGCGGGGGACCCGAGCAGTACTTC. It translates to CASSYSRRGGPEQYF.

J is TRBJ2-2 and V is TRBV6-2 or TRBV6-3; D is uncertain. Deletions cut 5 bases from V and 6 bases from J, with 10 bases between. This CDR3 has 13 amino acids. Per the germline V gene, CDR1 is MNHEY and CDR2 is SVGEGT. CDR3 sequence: CASSQIEAGELFF. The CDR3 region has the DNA TGTGCCAGCAGTCAAATCGAGGCCGGGGAGCTGTTTTTT.

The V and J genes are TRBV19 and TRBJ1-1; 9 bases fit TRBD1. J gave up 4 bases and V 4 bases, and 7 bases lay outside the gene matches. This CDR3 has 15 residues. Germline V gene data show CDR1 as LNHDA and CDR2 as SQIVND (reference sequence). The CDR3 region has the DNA TGTGCCAGTAGTACCGGAACAGGGGGCGGCACTGAAGCTTTCTTT. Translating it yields CASSTGTGGGTEAFF.

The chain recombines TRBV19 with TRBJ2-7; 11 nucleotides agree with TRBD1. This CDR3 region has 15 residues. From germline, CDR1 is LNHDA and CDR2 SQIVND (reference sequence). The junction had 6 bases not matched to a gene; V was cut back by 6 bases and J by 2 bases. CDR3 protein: CASSQGQGATYEQYF. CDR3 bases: TGTGCCAGTAGCCAAGGACAGGGGGCCACCTACGAGCAGTACTTC.

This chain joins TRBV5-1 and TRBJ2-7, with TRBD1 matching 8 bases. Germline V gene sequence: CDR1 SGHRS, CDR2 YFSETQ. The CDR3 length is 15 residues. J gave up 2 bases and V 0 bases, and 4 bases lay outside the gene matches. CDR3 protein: CASSLGDRSPYEQYF. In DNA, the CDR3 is TGCGCCAGCAGCTTGGGGGACAGGTCACCCTACGAGCAGTACTTC.

CDR3 sequence: CASSPGAGYNSPLHF. The CDR3 DNA sequence: TGTGCCAGCTCACCGGGGGCAGGTTATAATTCACCCCTCCACTTT. This chain connects TRBV18 to TRBJ1-6, with D tentatively TRBD1 (6 bases). Germline V gives CDR1 KGHSH, CDR2 LQKENI. The CDR3 consists of 15 residues. Trimming pared 3 bases from V and 4 bases from J, leaving 10 bases between.

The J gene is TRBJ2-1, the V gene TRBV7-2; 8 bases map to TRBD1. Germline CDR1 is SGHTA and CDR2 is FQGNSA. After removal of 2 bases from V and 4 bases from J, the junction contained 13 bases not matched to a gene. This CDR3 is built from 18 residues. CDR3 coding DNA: TGTGCCAGCAGCTTACAGGGGGCTTGGCGGGACGAATACAATGAGCAGTTCTTC. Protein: CASSLQGAWRDEYNEQFF.

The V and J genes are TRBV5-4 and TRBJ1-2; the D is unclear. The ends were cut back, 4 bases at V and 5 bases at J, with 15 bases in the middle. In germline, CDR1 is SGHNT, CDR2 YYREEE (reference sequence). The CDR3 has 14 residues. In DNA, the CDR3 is TGTGCCAGCAGCACTCGACGGGAAGCATATGGCTACACCTTC. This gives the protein CASSTRREAYGYTF. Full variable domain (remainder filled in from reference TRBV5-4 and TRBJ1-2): ETGVTQSPTHLIKTRGQQVTLRCSSQSGHNTVSWYQQALGQGPQFIFQYYREEENGRGNFPPRFSGLQFPNYSSELNVNALELDDSALYLCASSTRREAYGYTFGSGTRLTVV.

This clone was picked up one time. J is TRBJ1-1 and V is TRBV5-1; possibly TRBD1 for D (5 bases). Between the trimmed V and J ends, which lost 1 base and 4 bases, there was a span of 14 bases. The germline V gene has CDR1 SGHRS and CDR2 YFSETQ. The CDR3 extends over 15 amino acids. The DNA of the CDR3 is TGCGCCAGCAGCTTGAGCCGGGACGACGCCACTGAAGCTTTCTTT. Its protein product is CASSLSRDDATEAFF.